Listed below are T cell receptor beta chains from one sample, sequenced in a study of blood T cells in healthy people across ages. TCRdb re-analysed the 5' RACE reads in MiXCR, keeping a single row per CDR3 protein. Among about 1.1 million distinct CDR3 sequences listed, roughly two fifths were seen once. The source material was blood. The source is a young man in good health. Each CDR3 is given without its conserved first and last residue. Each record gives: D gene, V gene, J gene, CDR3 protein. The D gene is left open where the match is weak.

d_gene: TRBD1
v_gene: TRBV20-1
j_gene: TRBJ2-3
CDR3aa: SALGTGATDTQY

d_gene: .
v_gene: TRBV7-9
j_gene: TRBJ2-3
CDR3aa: ASSFPIRDTVQNTDTQY

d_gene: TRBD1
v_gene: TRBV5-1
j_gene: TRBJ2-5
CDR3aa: ASSLDREWETQY

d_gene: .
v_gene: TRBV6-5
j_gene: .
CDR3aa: ASSYSSLGNIQY

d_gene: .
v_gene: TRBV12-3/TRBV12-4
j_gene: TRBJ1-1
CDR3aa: ASSFQGPVNTEAF

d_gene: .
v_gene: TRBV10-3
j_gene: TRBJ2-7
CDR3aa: AISESAEGYEQY

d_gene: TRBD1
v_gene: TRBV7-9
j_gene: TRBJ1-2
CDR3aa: ASSLSSGQEYGYT

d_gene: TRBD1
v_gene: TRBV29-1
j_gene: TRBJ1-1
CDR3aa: SYLQGASNTEAF

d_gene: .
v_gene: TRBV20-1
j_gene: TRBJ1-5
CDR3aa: SALQRGNQPQH

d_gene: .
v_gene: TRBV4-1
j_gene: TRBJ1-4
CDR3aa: ASSQKDRSIEEKLF

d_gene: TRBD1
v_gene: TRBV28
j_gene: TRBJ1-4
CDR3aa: ASSSGGFGEKLF

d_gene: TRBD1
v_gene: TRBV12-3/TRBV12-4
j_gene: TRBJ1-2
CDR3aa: ASSPVGQAGGYT

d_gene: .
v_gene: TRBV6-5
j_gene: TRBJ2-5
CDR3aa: ASRKVNEQY

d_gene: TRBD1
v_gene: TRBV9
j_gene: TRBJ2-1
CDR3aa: ASSIGQGASYEQF

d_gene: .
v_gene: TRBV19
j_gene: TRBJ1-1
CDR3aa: ASTDILGSWTEAF

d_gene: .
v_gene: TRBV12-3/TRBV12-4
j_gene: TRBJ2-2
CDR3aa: ASRPSGAAGELF

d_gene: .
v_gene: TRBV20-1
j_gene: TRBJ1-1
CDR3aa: SARRREAF

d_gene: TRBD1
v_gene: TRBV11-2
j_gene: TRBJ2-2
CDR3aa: ASSLNPRQGSTGELF

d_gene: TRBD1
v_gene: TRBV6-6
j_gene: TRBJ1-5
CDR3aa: ASRDRGSSNQPQH

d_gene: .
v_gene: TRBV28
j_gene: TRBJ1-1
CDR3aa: ATGPAAEAF

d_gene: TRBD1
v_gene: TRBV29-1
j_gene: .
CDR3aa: SVGGTGDYNEQY

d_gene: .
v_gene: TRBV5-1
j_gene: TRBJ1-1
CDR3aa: ASTRGVNTEAF

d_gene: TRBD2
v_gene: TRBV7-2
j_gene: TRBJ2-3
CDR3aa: AGSQVGLVDTQY

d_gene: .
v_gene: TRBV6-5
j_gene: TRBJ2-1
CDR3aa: ASRRGTNNEQF

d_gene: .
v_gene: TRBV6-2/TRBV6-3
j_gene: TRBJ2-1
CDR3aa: ASRARLFNYNEQF

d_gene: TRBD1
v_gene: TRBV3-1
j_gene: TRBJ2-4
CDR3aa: ASSQGTGGLQY

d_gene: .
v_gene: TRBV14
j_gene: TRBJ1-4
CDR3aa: ASSGDFSANEKLF

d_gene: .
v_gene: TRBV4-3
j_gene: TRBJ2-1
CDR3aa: VSSQDGTDSNNEQF

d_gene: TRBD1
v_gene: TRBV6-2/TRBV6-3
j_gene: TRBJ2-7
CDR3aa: ASSDRQGSYEQY

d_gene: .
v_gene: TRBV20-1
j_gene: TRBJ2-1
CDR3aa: SARDTTVFSYNEQF

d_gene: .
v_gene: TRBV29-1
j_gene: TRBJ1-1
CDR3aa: SATNGATEAF

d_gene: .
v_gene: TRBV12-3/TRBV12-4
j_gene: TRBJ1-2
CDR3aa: ASSTSNGYT

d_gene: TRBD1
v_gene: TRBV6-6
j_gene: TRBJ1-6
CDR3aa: ASRGQGASPLH

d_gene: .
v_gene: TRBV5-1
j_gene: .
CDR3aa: ASSLELGNYEQY

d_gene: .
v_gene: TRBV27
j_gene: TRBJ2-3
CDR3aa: ASSTRDTQY

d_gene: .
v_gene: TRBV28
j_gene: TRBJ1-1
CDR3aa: ASSSPGDPKGTEAF

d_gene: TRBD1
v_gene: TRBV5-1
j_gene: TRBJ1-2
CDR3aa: ASSADRETYGYT

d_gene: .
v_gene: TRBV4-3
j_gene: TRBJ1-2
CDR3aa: ASSQDLVPGPYGYT

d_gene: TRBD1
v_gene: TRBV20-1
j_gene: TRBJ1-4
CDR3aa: SASKEYRGNEKLF

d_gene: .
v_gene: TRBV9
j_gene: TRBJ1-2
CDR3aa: ASSIAANYGYT

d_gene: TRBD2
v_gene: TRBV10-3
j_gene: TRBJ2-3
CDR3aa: AISVTLAGGTDTQY

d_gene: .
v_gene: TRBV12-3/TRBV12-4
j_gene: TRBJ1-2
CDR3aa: ASSLEAGTYGYT

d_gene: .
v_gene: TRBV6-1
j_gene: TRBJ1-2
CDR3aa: ASGGSYGYT

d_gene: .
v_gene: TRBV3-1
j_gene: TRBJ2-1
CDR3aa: ASSQDRHTNEQF

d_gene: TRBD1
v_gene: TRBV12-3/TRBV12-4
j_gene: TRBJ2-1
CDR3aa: ACSGDSDNEQF

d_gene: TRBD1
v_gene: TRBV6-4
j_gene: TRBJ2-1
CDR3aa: ASSDSVRGLFSSYNEQF

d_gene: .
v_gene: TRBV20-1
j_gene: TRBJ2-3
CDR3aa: SARVATESIRDTQY

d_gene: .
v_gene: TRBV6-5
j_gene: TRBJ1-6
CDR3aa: ASSGPRDDFNSPLH

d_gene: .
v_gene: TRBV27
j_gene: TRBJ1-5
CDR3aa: ASSLFGLGNQPQH

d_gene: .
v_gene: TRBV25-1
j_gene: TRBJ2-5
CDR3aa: ASSEWDSAETQY

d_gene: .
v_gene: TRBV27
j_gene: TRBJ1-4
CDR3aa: ASSREDSNEKLF

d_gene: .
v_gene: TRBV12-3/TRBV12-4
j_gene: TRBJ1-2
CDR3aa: ASSFASQGGYT

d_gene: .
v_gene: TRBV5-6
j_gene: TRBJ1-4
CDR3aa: ASSPRRDTIEKLF

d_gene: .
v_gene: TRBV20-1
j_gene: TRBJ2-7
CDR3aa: SARFRDPYEQY

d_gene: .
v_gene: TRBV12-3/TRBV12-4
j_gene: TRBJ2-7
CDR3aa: ASSFGRYEQY